Below, 11 T cell receptor beta chains from the same sample are listed, as sequenced in a study of T cell changes during pregnancy in multiple sclerosis. The repertoire was sequenced with immunoSEQ multiplex PCR; TCRdb's copy has only in-frame clones and lacks some. The sample includes 37,000 or so clones, approximately 91% seen only once; the top ten take around 0.41%. The material was CD4+ T cells from peripheral blood mononuclear cells, obtained in the second trimester of pregnancy. These receptors all come from a female donor with multiple sclerosis, enrolled in a pregnancy study.

The V gene is TRBV18, the J gene TRBJ2-5, with D hard to call. This CDR3 is 14 amino acids long. Germline values: CDR1 KGHSH, CDR2 LQKENI. Between the trimmed V and J ends, which lost 3 bases and 1 base, there was a span of 9 bases. The CDR3 DNA reads as TGTGCCAGCTCACCTTACATCGTCCAAGAGACCCAGTACTTC. This codes for CASSPYIVQETQYF.

The rearrangement uses TRBV19 and TRBJ1-6, with 9 bases identical to TRBD1. CDR1 and CDR2 from the germline V gene are LNHDA and SQIVND (reference sequence). J was trimmed by 6 bases and V by 5 bases; bases with no gene match: 5. This CDR3 comprises 15 residues. CDR3 in amino acids: CASSGGTGSNSPLHF. The CDR3 nucleotides read TGTGCCAGTAGTGGAGGGACAGGGAGTAATTCACCCCTCCACTTT.

This clone was seen a single time. The chain links TRBV6-1 to TRBJ1-1, with 8 bases lining up with TRBD1. The V gene end was trimmed by 6 bases and the J gene end by 12 bases; junction bases not matched to a gene: 6. Per the germline V gene, CDR1 is MNHNS and CDR2 is SASEGT. This CDR3 contains 11 residues. Here the CDR3 reads CASRGQGLSFF. The CDR3 nucleotides are TGTGCCAGCAGAGGACAGGGCTTATCTTTCTTT.

In this sample, this clone turned up once. The genes are TRBV7-2 and TRBJ2-3; D remains ambiguous. The germline V and J ends were trimmed by 7 bases and 5 bases, with 10 bases remaining between them. This CDR3 has 12 amino acids. Looked up from germline, CDR1 is SGHTA and CDR2 is FQGNSA. CDR3 amino acids: CASKSYRDTQYF. CDR3 coding DNA: TGTGCCAGCAAGAGTTACAGAGATACGCAGTATTTT.

The count of this clone is one. This sequence joins TRBV12-5 and TRBJ1-1; 10 bases fit TRBD1. The V gene's germline CDR1 is LGHNT and CDR2 FRNRAP. This CDR3 has 18 residues. With V trimmed by 0 bases and J by 7 bases, 14 bases remained unmatched. As DNA, the CDR3 is TGTGCTAGTGGTTTGGTAGGGACAGGGGCATTACTCCCCAGTGAAGCTTTCTTT. Translation gives CASGLVGTGALLPSEAFF.

The CDR3 DNA reads as TGTGCCAGCTCACCCCCGGGACAGAGCTCCTACGAGCAGTACTTC. Its translation: CASSPPGQSSYEQYF. The chain carries TRBV18 and TRBJ2-7; TRBD1 matches 7 bases. There are 15 residues in the CDR3. Germline CDR1 is KGHSH and CDR2 is LQKENI. V dropped 3 bases and J dropped 0; count of bases not matched to a gene: 5.

V and J are TRBV19 and TRBJ2-3, with D perhaps TRBD2 (7 bases). V lost 0 bases and J 3 bases, leaving 19 bases between the germline ends. The germline CDR1 and CDR2 sequences are LNHDA and SQIVND (reference sequence). The CDR3 consists of 18 residues. The CDR3 DNA follows: TGTGCCAGTAGTATAGATGATCCGCGTAGGGGGGGAACAGATACGCAGTATTTT. This translates into CASSIDDPRRGGTDTQYF.

V usage is TRBV11-1 and J usage is TRBJ2-5; 15 positions agree with TRBD2. The CDR3 spans 15 residues. From germline, CDR1 is SGHAT and CDR2 FQDESV (reference sequence). The V gene end was trimmed by 6 bases and the J gene end by 5 bases; junction bases not matched to a gene: 4. CDR3 protein: CASRGLAGGRETQYF. The CDR3, as DNA: TGTGCCAGCAGGGGACTAGCGGGGGGCCGGGAGACCCAGTACTTC.

The CDR3, as DNA: TGTGCCTGGGCCCCCAGGGTCGGGGAGCTGTTTTTT. It encodes CAWAPRVGELFF. V is TRBV30 and J is TRBJ2-2, with TRBD1 as a possible D gene (5 bases). Germline loops: CDR1 GTSNPN, CDR2 SVGIG (reference sequence). The CDR3 is 12 amino acids. V lost 5 bases and J 7 bases, leaving 11 bases between the germline ends.

This chain joins TRBV7-9 and TRBJ2-5; tentatively, D is TRBD2 (6 bases). The CDR3 consists of 14 residues. CDR1 SEHNR and CDR2 FQNEAQ come from the germline V gene (reference sequence). V was clipped by 6 bases and J by 5 bases, with 16 bases between them. The CDR3 DNA reads TGTGCCAGCAGTCCCCGGACCCGGGGGGAGACCCAGTACTTC. Translated, it gives CASSPRTRGETQYF.

This chain uses TRBV27 with TRBJ2-7; perhaps TRBD2 as D (6 bases). There are 11 residues in the CDR3. V was pared by 10 bases and J by 2 bases, with 9 bases between. Per germline, CDR1 MNHEY and CDR2 SMNVEV (reference sequence). CDR3 DNA: TGTGCCATCGGGAGAACCTACGAGCAGTACTTC. Its translation: CAIGRTYEQYF.